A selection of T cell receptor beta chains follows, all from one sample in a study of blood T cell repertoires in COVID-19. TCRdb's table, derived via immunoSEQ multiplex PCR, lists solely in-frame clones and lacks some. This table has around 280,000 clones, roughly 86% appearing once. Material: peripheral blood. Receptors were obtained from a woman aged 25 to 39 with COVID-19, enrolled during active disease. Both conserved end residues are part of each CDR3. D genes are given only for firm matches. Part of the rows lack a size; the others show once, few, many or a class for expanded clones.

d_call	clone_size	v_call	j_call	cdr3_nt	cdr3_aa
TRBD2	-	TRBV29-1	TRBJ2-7	TGCAGCGCCCGTCTAGCGGGGTCCTACGAGCAGTACTTC	CSARLAGSYEQYF
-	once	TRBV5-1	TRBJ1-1	TGCGCCAGCAGCGAAGAGGTGAACACTGAAGCTTTCTTT	CASSEEVNTEAFF
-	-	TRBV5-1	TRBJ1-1	TGCGCCAGCAACGAGGGGAACACTGAAGCTTTCTTT	CASNEGNTEAFF
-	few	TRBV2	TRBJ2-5	TGTGCCAGCAGTGATCAAAGACAACCAGGGACCCAGTACTTC	CASSDQRQPGTQYF
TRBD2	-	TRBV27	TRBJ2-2	TGTGCCAGCAGTGGGACTAGCGGGAGGTTTGTCGGGGAGCTGTTTTTT	CASSGTSGRFVGELFF
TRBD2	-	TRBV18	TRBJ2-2	TGTGCCAGCTCCCGAGGACTAGCGGGAGACACCGGGGAGCTGTTTTTT	CASSRGLAGDTGELFF
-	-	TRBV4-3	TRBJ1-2	TGCGCCAGCAGCCCGGCCAGGTTCTATGACTATGGCTACACCTTC	CASSPARFYDYGYTF
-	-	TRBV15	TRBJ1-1	TGTGCCACCAGCCGTCGGTCGCCCCGGGGCACTGAAGCTTTCTTT	CATSRRSPRGTEAFF
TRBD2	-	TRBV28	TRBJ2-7	TGTGCCAGCAGTTTACGGGGGGGTGGCTCCTACGAGCAGTACTTC	CASSLRGGGSYEQYF
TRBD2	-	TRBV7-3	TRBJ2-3	TGTGCCAGCAGCTTATATTCTAGCGGGAGGATAGATACGCAGTATTTT	CASSLYSSGRIDTQYF
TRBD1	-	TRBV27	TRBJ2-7	TGTGCCAGCAACTTAGAGGCAGGGGGCGAGCAGTACTTC	CASNLEAGGEQYF
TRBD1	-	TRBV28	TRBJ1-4	TGTGCCATTACGGACAGGGGGCATAGTAATGAAAAACTGTTTTTT	CAITDRGHSNEKLFF
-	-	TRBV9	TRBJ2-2	TGTGCCAGCAGCGGTTACCGGGGGCTGTTTTTT	CASSGYRGLFF
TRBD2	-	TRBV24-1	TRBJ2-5	TGTGCCACCAGTGATCCCACCCTGGGAGGGGAGACCCAGTACTTC	CATSDPTLGGETQYF
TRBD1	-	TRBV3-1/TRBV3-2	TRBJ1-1	TGTGCCAGCAGCATGGGGACAGTTCCCGAATTT	CASSMGTVPEF
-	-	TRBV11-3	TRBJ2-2	TGTGCCAGCAGCTTCGGCCCGGGGCGCAGGGGTGATACCGGGGAGCTGTTTTTT	CASSFGPGRRGDTGELFF
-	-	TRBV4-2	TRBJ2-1	TGTGCCAGCAGCCTTCCGTCGGGGGGCTTGCGGGAGCAGTTCTTC	CASSLPSGGLREQFF
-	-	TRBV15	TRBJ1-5	TGTGCCACCAGCAGAGATAGGGGCTGGGAGCCCCAGCATTTT	CATSRDRGWEPQHF
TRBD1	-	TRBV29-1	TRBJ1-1	TGCAGCGGTAAGCAGGGGGTGAACACTGAAGCTTTCTTT	CSGKQGVNTEAFF
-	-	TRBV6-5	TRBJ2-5	TGTGCCAGCAGAGCCGGGTCCGGCGGAGGAGAGACCCAGTACTTC	CASRAGSGGGETQYF
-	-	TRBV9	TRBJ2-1	TGTGCCAGCAGCGACCTTCTTAGTAATGAGCAGTTCTTC	CASSDLLSNEQFF
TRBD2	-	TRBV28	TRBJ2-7	TGTGCCAGCAGTTTAATGGCGGGAGGCCCCGTCTACGAGCAGTACTTC	CASSLMAGGPVYEQYF
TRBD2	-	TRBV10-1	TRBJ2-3	TGCGCCAGCAGTGAGACGTACGGGACTAGTTCGACAGATACGCAGTATTTT	CASSETYGTSSTDTQYF
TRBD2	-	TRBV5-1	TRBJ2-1	TGCGCCAGCAGCTGGCTAGCGGGAGATGTGAATGAGCAGTTCTTC	CASSWLAGDVNEQFF
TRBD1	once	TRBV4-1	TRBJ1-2	TGCGCCAGCAGCCAAGACAGGGGGCGAGGCTACACCTTC	CASSQDRGRGYTF
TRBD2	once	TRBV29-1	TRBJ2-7	TGCAGCGTTTCAATAGCGGGGGCCTACGAGCAGTACTTC	CSVSIAGAYEQYF
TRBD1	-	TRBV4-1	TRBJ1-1	TGCGCCAGCAGCCAAACGCAGGGGGACACTGAAGCTTTCTTT	CASSQTQGDTEAFF
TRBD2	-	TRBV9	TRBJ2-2	TGTGCCAGCAGCGTTGCCGGGAGGCCGGGCGGGGAGCTGTTTTTT	CASSVAGRPGGELFF
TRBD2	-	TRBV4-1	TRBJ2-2	TGCGCCAGCAGCCAAGATTGGCTAGCGGGGGGTACCGGGGAGCTGTTTTTT	CASSQDWLAGGTGELFF
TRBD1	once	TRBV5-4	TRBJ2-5	TGTGCCAGCAGCTTACAGGGGTACCAAGAGACCCAGTACTTC	CASSLQGYQETQYF
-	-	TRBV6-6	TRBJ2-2	TGTGCCAGCAGCCAGGGGCGCGACACCGGGGAGCTGTTTTTT	CASSQGRDTGELFF
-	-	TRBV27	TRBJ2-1	TGTGCCAGCAGTTCCCAGGGCAGCCGCCACAATGAGCAGTTCTTC	CASSSQGSRHNEQFF
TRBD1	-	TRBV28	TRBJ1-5	TGTGCCAGCAGTTTGCGGTTGGATTCGGGACAGGGCCGCCAGCCCCAGCATTTT	CASSLRLDSGQGRQPQHF
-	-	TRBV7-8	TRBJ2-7	TGTGCCAGCAGCTTAGCCGGGTATCAGAAGGGGGGGCCCGAGCAGTACTTC	CASSLAGYQKGGPEQYF